A selection of T cell receptor beta chains follows, all from one sample in a study of blood T cell repertoires in COVID-19. Clones were read by immunoSEQ multiplex PCR, and TCRdb kept only the in-frame ones, dropping some. The sample holds fewer than 300,000 clones, under 90% seen once. Sample: peripheral blood. The receptors here all came from a woman between 45 and 65 years old who had recovered from COVID-19. The CDR3 runs from the conserved cysteine through the conserved F or W. The D gene is left open where the match is weak. Some rows have no size entry. The others give once, few or many, or a class for an expanded clone.

TRBJ2-7,-,TRBV27,-,CASSLSWEIRYEQYF,TGTGCCAGCAGTTTATCATGGGAGATTCGTTACGAGCAGTACTTC
TRBJ2-1,TRBD2,TRBV5-1,many,CASSPRGLAGEAEQFF,TGCGCCAGCAGCCCCCGGGGACTAGCGGGGGAGGCTGAGCAGTTCTTC
TRBJ2-4,TRBD2,TRBV4-3,-,CASSQDGGDIQYF,TGCGCCAGCAGCCAAGATGGGGGGGACATTCAGTACTTC
TRBJ2-3,TRBD1,TRBV28,-,CASSSGTATDTQYF,TGTGCCAGCAGTTCTGGGACAGCCACAGATACGCAGTATTTT
TRBJ1-1,TRBD1,TRBV18,-,CASSPGTGNTEAFF,TGTGCCAGCTCACCCGGGACAGGGAACACTGAAGCTTTCTTT
TRBJ2-5,-,TRBV4-3,-,CASSQDKGGTQYF,TGCGCCAGCAGCCAAGATAAAGGGGGAACCCAGTACTTC
TRBJ2-3,TRBD1,TRBV2,-,CATSWEGQGADTQYF,TGTGCCACAAGCTGGGAGGGACAGGGAGCAGATACGCAGTATTTT
TRBJ2-7,TRBD2,TRBV6-1,-,CASSERGGQVQYF,TGTGCCAGCAGTGAGCGGGGGGGGCAGGTGCAGTACTTC
TRBJ2-1,-,TRBV6-2/TRBV6-3,-,CASSFGTLYNEQFF,TGTGCCAGCAGTTTTGGGACTCTATACAATGAGCAGTTCTTC
TRBJ2-7,TRBD1,TRBV14,-,CASSQGTGVYLEQYF,TGTGCCAGCAGCCAAGGGACAGGGGTGTATCTCGAGCAGTACTTC
TRBJ1-5,-,TRBV7-2,-,CASSLRGGSNQPQHF,TGTGCCAGCAGCTTAAGGGGTGGAAGCAATCAGCCCCAGCATTTT
TRBJ1-1,TRBD1,TRBV4-3,-,CASSQERGRDEAFF,TGCGCCAGCAGCCAAGAAAGGGGGCGGGATGAAGCTTTCTTT
TRBJ2-1,TRBD1,TRBV9,-,CASSNSGQGPTYNEQFF,TGTGCCAGCAGCAATTCGGGACAGGGGCCCACCTACAATGAGCAGTTCTTC
TRBJ2-1,TRBD2,TRBV29-1,-,CLVRRGAHNEQFF,TGCCTGGTTAGGCGGGGGGCTCACAATGAGCAGTTCTTC
TRBJ1-2,-,TRBV19,-,CASSIVGLPTSNYGYTF,TGTGCCAGTAGTATCGTTGGACTGCCAACCTCTAACTATGGCTACACCTTC
TRBJ1-1,-,TRBV7-3,-,CASSLHSGDTEAFF,TGTGCCAGCAGCTTGCATTCAGGGGACACTGAAGCTTTCTTT
TRBJ2-5,TRBD1,TRBV2,-,CASSDDRGDQETQYF,TGTGCCAGCAGTGACGACAGGGGTGATCAAGAGACCCAGTACTTC
TRBJ2-4,TRBD2,TRBV7-9,-,CASSLSGRLNIQYF,TGTGCCAGCAGCCTGAGCGGGAGACTGAACATTCAGTACTTC
TRBJ2-1,TRBD2,TRBV5-1,-,CASSSTSGGYNEQFF,TGCGCCAGCAGCTCGACTAGCGGGGGTTACAATGAGCAGTTCTTC
TRBJ1-1,-,TRBV7-2,-,CASTMTVNTEAFF,TGTGCCAGCACCATGACAGTCAACACTGAAGCTTTCTTT
TRBJ2-5,TRBD1,TRBV7-9,-,CASSLVGTGGETQYF,TGTGCCAGCAGCTTAGTGGGGACAGGGGGAGAGACCCAGTACTTC
TRBJ1-6,-,TRBV18,-,CASSPFPGTYNSPLHF,TGTGCCAGCTCTCCCTTTCCGGGGACCTATAATTCACCCCTCCACTTT
TRBJ2-3,-,TRBV6-4,-,CASSDAKRADTQYF,TGTGCCAGCAGTGACGCGAAGCGCGCAGATACGCAGTATTTT
TRBJ2-7,-,TRBV2,few,CASSEATGTSIEQYF,TGTGCCAGCAGTGAAGCCACCGGGACTTCCATCGAGCAGTACTTC
TRBJ1-6,TRBD1,TRBV18,few,CASLPGGTEHSPLHF,TGTGCCAGCCTACCAGGTGGGACAGAACATTCACCCCTCCACTTT
TRBJ1-6,TRBD1,TRBV3-1/TRBV3-2,-,CASSRGTGVGSPLHF,TGTGCCAGCAGCCGCGGGACAGGGGTCGGTTCACCCCTCCACTTT
TRBJ2-7,-,TRBV18,-,CASSPMGHSYEQYF,TGTGCCAGCTCACCGATGGGACATTCCTACGAGCAGTACTTC
TRBJ1-2,-,TRBV5-4,-,CASSLAVSSNYGYTF,TGTGCCAGCAGCTTGGCCGTCAGTTCTAACTATGGCTACACCTTC
TRBJ1-2,-,TRBV19,-,CASSIRVENWSGYTF,TGTGCCAGTAGTATCCGGGTCGAGAACTGGAGTGGCTACACCTTC
TRBJ2-1,-,TRBV19,-,CASKEDGNNEQFF,TGTGCCAGTAAGGAGGACGGGAACAATGAGCAGTTCTTC
TRBJ2-1,-,TRBV5-8,-,CASSLEVEGPSFNEQFF,TGTGCCAGCAGCTTGGAGGTGGAGGGTCCGAGTTTCAATGAGCAGTTCTTC
TRBJ1-4,TRBD1,TRBV28,-,CASSLHRGCRDEKLFF,TGTGCCAGCAGTTTGCACAGGGGGTGCAGGGATGAAAAACTGTTTTTT
TRBJ1-2,-,TRBV11-2,-,CASTRSFTGHRTGYTF,TGTGCCAGCACCCGAAGTTTTACGGGACATAGGACTGGCTACACCTTC
TRBJ2-2,-,TRBV23-1,-,CASSPRIALRNQGPLCAGELFF,TGCGCCAGCAGTCCCCGTATCGCCCTCCGAAATCAGGGGCCGCTTTGTGCCGGGGAGCTGTTTTTT
TRBJ1-1,-,TRBV25-1,-,CASTKGSGAEAFF,TGTGCCAGCACCAAAGGTTCCGGAGCTGAAGCTTTCTTT
TRBJ1-5,TRBD1,TRBV29-1,-,CSALQGDQPQHF,TGCAGCGCACTACAGGGGGACCAGCCCCAGCATTTT
TRBJ1-3,TRBD1,TRBV9,-,CASSGRTGENTIYF,TGTGCCAGCAGCGGGCGGACAGGGGAAAACACCATATATTTT
TRBJ2-5,-,TRBV20-1,once,CSASGANQETQYF,TGCAGTGCTAGTGGAGCTAACCAAGAGACCCAGTACTTC
TRBJ2-1,-,TRBV18,-,CASSPEGTRDANEQFF,TGTGCCAGCTCACCAGAAGGTACGCGGGACGCCAATGAGCAGTTCTTC
TRBJ2-3,TRBD1,TRBV9,few,CASSPRGRTGGADTQYF,TGTGCCAGCAGCCCAAGGGGGAGGACAGGGGGCGCAGATACGCAGTATTTT
TRBJ2-1,-,TRBV5-5,-,CASSLSPGVNEQFF,TGTGCCAGCAGCTTGTCGCCAGGGGTCAATGAGCAGTTCTTC
TRBJ1-3,-,TRBV30,-,CAWSGRIAIGNTIYF,TGTGCCTGGAGTGGCCGCATAGCCATCGGAAACACCATATATTTT
TRBJ2-1,-,TRBV4-3,-,CASSQDRGGPQFF,TGCGCCAGCAGCCAAGACAGGGGAGGGCCACAGTTCTTC
TRBJ1-5,TRBD1,TRBV29-1,-,CSAQTGRDQPQHF,TGCAGCGCCCAGACAGGGCGCGATCAGCCCCAGCATTTT
TRBJ2-7,-,TRBV11-1,many,CASSGRSYEQYF,TGTGCCAGCAGCGGGCGCAGCTACGAGCAGTACTTC
TRBJ2-2,-,TRBV4-3,-,CASSQDSSPNTGELFF,TGCGCCAGCAGCCAAGATTCTAGCCCTAACACCGGGGAGCTGTTTTTT
TRBJ1-2,TRBD1,TRBV28,-,CASSLQDRGRGYTF,TGTGCCAGCAGTTTACAGGACAGGGGGAGAGGCTACACCTTC